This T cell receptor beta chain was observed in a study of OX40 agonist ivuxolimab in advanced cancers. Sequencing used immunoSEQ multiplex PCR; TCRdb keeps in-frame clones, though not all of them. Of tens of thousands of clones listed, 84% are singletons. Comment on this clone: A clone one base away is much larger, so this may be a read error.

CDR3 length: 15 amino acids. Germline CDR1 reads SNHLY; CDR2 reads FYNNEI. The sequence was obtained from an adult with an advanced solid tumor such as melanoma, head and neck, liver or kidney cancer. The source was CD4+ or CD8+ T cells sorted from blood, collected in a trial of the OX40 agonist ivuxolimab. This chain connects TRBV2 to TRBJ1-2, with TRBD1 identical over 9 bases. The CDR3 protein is CASSKGQGGDYGHTF. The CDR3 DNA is TGTGCCAGCAGTAAGGGACAGGGTGGGGACTATGGCCACACCTTC. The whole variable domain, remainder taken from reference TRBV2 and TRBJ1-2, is EPEVTQTPSHQVTQMGQEVILRCVPISNHLYFYWYRQILGQKVEFLVSFYNNEISEKSEIFDDQFSVERPDGSNFTLKIRSTKLEDSAMYFCASSKGQGGDYGHTFGSGTRLTVV.